The 29 T cell receptor beta chains presented below share a single source sample, sequenced in a study of cytomegalovirus exposure and HLA in healthy donors. Primers for the PCR totalled 60 Vbeta and 13 Jbeta. The table came from immunoSEQ multiplex PCR; TCRdb's copy has only in-frame clones and leaves some out. The repertoire has roughly 200,000 clones, roughly four fifths of them found once; the top ten carry roughly 3.1%. Material for sequencing was PBMCs. These receptor sequences come from a man aged 35 to 55 in good health and CMV-seropositive.

The chain is built from TRBV5-1 and TRBJ2-7; 9 bases map to TRBD1. Germline CDR1 reads SGHRS; CDR2 reads YFSETQ. The CDR3 has 13 amino acids. Trimming cost V 4 bases and J 4 bases; bases outside gene matches: 3. The DNA of the CDR3 is TGCGCCAGCAGCGGACAGGGGACATACGAGCAGTACTTC. It is translated as CASSGQGTYEQYF.

The genes are TRBV28 and TRBJ2-7; 12 bases are shared with TRBD2. Germline-derived CDR1 and CDR2 are MDHEN and SYDVKM. The CDR3 is 16 amino acids. Trimming cost V 2 bases and J 2 bases; bases outside gene matches: 4. CDR3 amino acids: CASSLKASGRAYEQYF. Written as DNA, the CDR3 is TGTGCCAGCAGTTTAAAGGCTAGCGGGAGGGCCTACGAGCAGTACTTC.

The rearrangement links TRBV5-4 to TRBJ1-1; no clear D gene. V was shortened by 4 bases and J by 4 bases, with 26 bases between the two germline ends. CDR3 length: 18 amino acids. From germline, CDR1 is SGHNT and CDR2 YYREEE (reference sequence). CDR3 nucleotides: TGTGCCAGCAGCCGAAAAAACAAGGTTCACGGAGGGAGCACTGAAGCTTTCTTT. It encodes CASSRKNKVHGGSTEAFF.

This chain connects TRBV10-2 to TRBJ1-2, with D possibly being TRBD1 (5 bases). The CDR3 is 11 residues long. V was pared by 3 bases and J by 7 bases, with 6 bases between. The germline V gene has CDR1 WSHSY and CDR2 SAAADI. The CDR3 is CASSDGGGYTF. In DNA form, the CDR3 reads TGCGCCAGCAGTGACGGGGGTGGCTACACCTTC.

This clone was recorded a few times. CDR3 amino acids: CASSVAAGRDTDTQYF. CDR3 DNA: TGTGCCAGCAGCGTAGCAGCGGGGAGGGACACAGATACGCAGTATTTT. This rearrangement joins TRBV9 to TRBJ2-3; 7 positions agree with TRBD2. Germline loops: CDR1 SGDLS, CDR2 YYNGEE. V dropped 0 bases and J dropped 2; count of bases not matched to a gene: 6. CDR3 length: 16 residues.

The chain employs TRBV9 and TRBJ1-1; D gene unclear. Germline values: CDR1 SGDLS, CDR2 YYNGEE. The CDR3 sequence is 17 residues long. Trimming removed 4 bases at V and 0 bases at J, with 19 bases between. The CDR3 DNA follows: TGTGCCAGCAGCTCGCCGCCGGAGCGGGAAATGAACACTGAAGCTTTCTTT. Translated: CASSSPPEREMNTEAFF.

The rearrangement joins TRBV27 to TRBJ2-2; TRBD1 matches at 10 bases. Losses at the gene ends were 4 bases for V and 4 bases for J; bases not matched to a gene: 3. The CDR3 is made up of 15 amino acids. CDR1 and CDR2 (germline): MNHEY, SMNVEV (reference sequence). The CDR3 sequence: CASSSWTGGTGELFF. In DNA form, the CDR3 reads TGTGCCAGCAGTTCATGGACAGGGGGCACCGGGGAGCTGTTTTTT.

This clone was seen only a few times. The rearrangement joins TRBV5-5 to TRBJ2-7; TRBD2 is a possible D gene (5 bases). Germline V gene data show CDR1 as SGHKS and CDR2 as YYEKEE (reference sequence). The CDR3 spans 13 residues. V dropped 3 bases and J dropped 2 bases, with 9 bases sitting between them. The CDR3 DNA is TGTGCCAGCAGCTCATCCGGGACCTACGAGCAGTACTTC. This sequence encodes CASSSSGTYEQYF.

The CDR3 sequence: CASSVQGGSYEQYF. In DNA form, the CDR3 reads TGTGCCAGCAGCGTACAGGGTGGATCCTACGAGCAGTACTTC. The gene calls are TRBV9 and TRBJ2-7; a possible D gene is TRBD1 (5 bases). Germline values: CDR1 SGDLS, CDR2 YYNGEE. This CDR3 region has 14 residues. Trimming stripped 1 base from V and 1 base from J, with 9 bases between. The variable domain in full, with the rest retrieved from reference TRBV9 and TRBJ2-7, is DSGVTQTPKHLITATGQRVTLRCSPRSGDLSVYWYQQSLDQGLQFLIQYYNGEERAKGNILERFSAQQFPDLHSELNLSSLELGDSALYFCASSVQGGSYEQYFGPGTRLTVT.

The chain is built from TRBV27 and TRBJ2-5, with 10 bases lining up with TRBD1. Germline loops: CDR1 MNHEY, CDR2 SMNVEV (reference sequence). The CDR3 totals 15 residues. After removal of 6 bases from V and 7 bases from J, the junction contained 11 bases not matched to a gene. The CDR3 region has the DNA TGTGCCAGCAGGACCGGACAGGGGGAGTGGGGGACCCAGTACTTC. It yields the protein CASRTGQGEWGTQYF.

This rearrangement joins TRBV5-4 to TRBJ1-5, with D perhaps TRBD1 (5 bases). CDR1 is SGHNT, CDR2 YYREEE, per germline (reference sequence). V lost 4 bases and J lost 2, with 13 bases in between. This CDR3 region has 15 residues. CDR3 DNA: TGTGCCAGCAGCCATTCAGGGAATCGCAATCAGCCCCAGCATTTT. This translates into CASSHSGNRNQPQHF.

Turning to this clone: At one boundary the junction diverges from the germline segment, which might be a read error. As DNA, the CDR3 is TGTGCCAGCAGTCCGGACAGGAATGTAGTGTTC. Translation gives CASSPDRNVVF. The chain is built from TRBV28 and TRBJ2-4; the match to TRBD1 covers 7 bases. From germline, CDR1 is MDHEN and CDR2 SYDVKM. CDR3 length equals 11 residues.

This chain uses TRBV11-3 with TRBJ2-1; 11 nucleotides line up with TRBD1. After removal of 6 bases from V and 5 bases from J, the junction contained 6 bases not matched to a gene. Germline V CDR1 and CDR2: SGHNT, YENEEA. The CDR3 spans 15 residues. The CDR3 reads CASSKDRGRNNEQFF. The CDR3 region has the DNA TGTGCCAGCAGTAAGGACAGGGGGCGGAACAATGAGCAGTTCTTC.

The chain employs TRBV2 and TRBJ1-2; 8 bases line up with TRBD1. The length of the CDR3 is 12 residues. The V gene end was trimmed by 7 bases and the J gene end by 6 bases; junction bases not matched to a gene: 4. CDR1 and CDR2 from the germline V gene are SNHLY and FYNNEI. This CDR3 is CASILDRDGYTF. Here the CDR3 DNA reads TGTGCCAGCATTCTGGACAGGGATGGCTACACCTTC.

The chain combines TRBV2 with TRBJ1-2, with a tentative D call TRBD1 (6 bases). Germline assignment: CDR1 SNHLY and CDR2 FYNNEI. This CDR3 spans 16 amino acids. Trimming cost V 7 bases and J 0 bases, with 18 bases left between them. Here the CDR3 DNA reads TGTGCCAGCAACGTAGGGGGGGCTCGGGCTAACTATGGCTACACCTTC. This codes for CASNVGGARANYGYTF.

The rearrangement links TRBV27 to TRBJ2-2, with TRBD2 identical over 12 bases. The CDR3 covers 15 residues. Looked up from germline, CDR1 is MNHEY and CDR2 is SMNVEV (reference sequence). Unmatched junction bases numbered 8, after V lost 8 bases and J lost 7 bases. The chain's CDR3 is CASLLAGGRYGELFF. The CDR3 DNA follows: TGTGCCAGCCTCCTAGCGGGGGGGCGATACGGGGAGCTGTTTTTT.

V and J are TRBV4-3 and TRBJ2-1, with 8 bases identical to TRBD2. This CDR3 has 17 residues. The V and J ends lost 3 bases and 4 bases, in that order; junction bases with no gene match: 11. Germline V gene lookup returns CDR1 LGHNA and CDR2 YSLEER. CDR3 DNA sequence: TGCGCCAGCAGCCAGGAGAAGGCTAGCGGGTTATACAATGAGCAGTTCTTC. Translated: CASSQEKASGLYNEQFF.

The chain links TRBV2 to TRBJ2-7; 11 bases agree with TRBD2. The CDR3 sequence is 14 residues long. The J segment lost 3 bases and the V segment lost 6 bases, leaving 4 bases of the junction unmatched. Germline V lookup: CDR1 SNHLY, CDR2 FYNNEI. The CDR3 nucleotides read TGTGCCAGCAGCGCCGGGACTAGCGGCTACGAGCAGTACTTC. Encoded protein: CASSAGTSGYEQYF.

The chain couples TRBV5-1 to TRBJ1-6; D perhaps matches TRBD1 (6 bases). CDR1 and CDR2 (germline): SGHRS, YFSETQ. The CDR3 is 16 amino acids. Trimming removed 0 bases at V and 4 bases at J, with 11 bases between. The CDR3 DNA follows: TGCGCCAGCAGCTTGGAGGGGACATCGTATAATTCACCCCTCCACTTT. Translating it yields CASSLEGTSYNSPLHF.

This chain joins TRBV5-4 and TRBJ2-5; D possibly corresponds to TRBD2 (6 bases). V was trimmed by 0 bases and J by 5 bases, leaving 14 bases between them. CDR3 length: 15 amino acids. The V gene's germline CDR1 is SGHNT and CDR2 YYREEE (reference sequence). CDR3 bases: TGTGCCAGCAGCTTGGGGGCGGGGCCCGGGGAGACCCAGTACTTC. As protein: CASSLGAGPGETQYF.

The rearrangement links TRBV27 to TRBJ1-5, with D possibly TRBD1 on 5 matching bases. The CDR3 is 16 amino acids. V gave up 7 bases and J gave up 2 bases, with 18 bases separating them. In germline, CDR1 is MNHEY, CDR2 SMNVEV (reference sequence). CDR3 coding DNA: TGTGCCAGCACCCCCTCGGGGGGACTCGGCAATCAGCCCCAGCATTTT. This gives the protein CASTPSGGLGNQPQHF.

This rearrangement joins TRBV5-1 to TRBJ2-5; D is unresolved. The V gene's germline CDR1 is SGHRS and CDR2 YFSETQ. The CDR3 consists of 14 residues. Trimming shortened V by 2 bases and J by 1 base, and 9 bases separated the two germline ends. CDR3 sequence reads: CASSFMTSQETQYF. CDR3 DNA sequence: TGCGCCAGCAGCTTTATGACAAGCCAAGAGACCCAGTACTTC.

The rearrangement links TRBV5-6 to TRBJ2-1, with 7 bases fitting TRBD2. The CDR3 extends over 15 amino acids. Germline trimming cut 2 bases from V and 7 bases from J; bases unmatched to any gene: 9. Germline loops: CDR1 SGHDT, CDR2 YYEEEE. The CDR3 DNA reads as TGTGCCAGCAGCTTTGAGTATGGGGGGGAAAATGAGCAGTTCTTC. Encoded protein: CASSFEYGGENEQFF.

CDR3 amino acids: CASNPRDRAPKHF. CDR3 coding DNA: TGTGCCAGTAACCCCCGGGACAGGGCCCCAAAGCATTTT. The rearrangement uses TRBV19 and TRBJ1-5; 9 nucleotides agree with TRBD1. The CDR3 has 13 residues. Per germline, CDR1 LNHDA and CDR2 SQIVND (reference sequence). V shed 7 bases and J 14 bases; nucleotides not matched to a gene: 12.

This sequence joins TRBV10-3 and TRBJ2-5; 9 nucleotides line up with TRBD2. The better agreement between TRBJ2-7 and the DNA end casts doubt on the J call. Germline V gives CDR1 ENHRY, CDR2 SYGVKD. CDR3 size: 14 residues. The CDR3 nucleotides are TGTGCCACCAGACTAGCGGAAAGCTCCTACGAGCAGTACTTC. Its translation: CATRLAESSYEQYF.

The V and J genes are TRBV6-1 and TRBJ2-3; possible D gene TRBD1, 6 bases. V dropped 6 bases and J dropped 2 bases, with 12 bases sitting between them. The CDR3 runs to 14 residues. The germline CDR1 and CDR2 sequences are MNHNS and SASEGT. CDR3 residues: CASSGQGNTDTQYF. The CDR3 DNA follows: TGTGCCAGCAGCGGGCAGGGGAACACAGATACGCAGTATTTT.

The V call is TRBV6-6, the J call TRBJ2-5; weak D call: TRBD2 (5 bases). Germline CDR1 and CDR2: MNHNY and SVGAGI (reference sequence). The CDR3 runs 14 residues. V lost 4 bases, J lost 1 base, and 10 bases lay in between. The CDR3 is CASSSPGFQETQYF. CDR3 in DNA: TGTGCCAGCAGTTCCCCGGGGTTCCAAGAGACCCAGTACTTC.

The chain couples TRBV28 to TRBJ2-1; 11 bases map to TRBD2. The junction had 12 bases not matched to a gene; V was cut back by 8 bases and J by 6 bases. The CDR3 contains 16 residues. Germline V gives CDR1 MDHEN, CDR2 SYDVKM. The CDR3 nucleotides are TGTGCCAGCTGCACCCCCGGGACTAGCGGTAGCAATGAGCAGTTCTTC. Translated, it gives CASCTPGTSGSNEQFF.

V usage is TRBV5-1 and J usage is TRBJ1-6; perhaps TRBD1 as D (6 bases). The CDR3 covers 15 residues. V lost 4 bases and J 7 bases, leaving 15 bases between the germline ends. CDR1 SGHRS and CDR2 YFSETQ come from the germline V gene. The CDR3 loop is CASSQDRPFNSPLHF. For the CDR3, the DNA is TGCGCCAGCAGCCAGGACAGACCCTTCAATTCACCCCTCCACTTT.